The TCR beta chain described here comes from a study of early T cells in non-severe SARS-CoV-2 infection. Study-level information: From unsorted whole blood, bulk RNA was sequenced, and the chains remained unpaired. General study points: Reliance on VDJdb matching favored anti-spike CD8 responses; private and CD4 specificities were missed.

In regard to this clonotype: Its target is not known.

CDR1 MDHEN and CDR2 SYDVKM come from the germline V gene. The CDR3 extends over 12 amino acids. The germline V and J ends were trimmed by 2 bases and 5 bases, with 5 bases remaining between them. Each single cDNA molecule received a unique molecular identifier. One entry per CDR3 protein, called by TCRdb with MiXCR from the 5' RACE reads. The table includes about 64,000 distinct CDR3 sequences, 15% to 20% detected once. This sequence was found in an adult who was a healthcare worker with PCR-confirmed SARS-CoV-2 infection or an uninfected control (not recorded which). The material was whole blood, obtained at baseline. The V call is TRBV28, the J call TRBJ2-3; D is unresolved. CDR3 coding DNA: TGTGCCAGCAGTTTAGCTAGAGATACGCAGTATTTT. Protein product: CASSLARDTQYF.